The rows below give T cell receptor beta chains drawn from one sample of a study of OX40 agonist ivuxolimab in advanced cancers. Clones were sequenced by immunoSEQ multiplex PCR, and TCRdb holds only the in-frame ones, with some missing. This table holds over 15,000 clones, around 91% found once. This sample comprised CD4+ or CD8+ T cells sorted from blood, obtained in a trial of the OX40 agonist ivuxolimab. Receptor source: an adult with an advanced solid tumor such as melanoma, head and neck, liver or kidney cancer. Both conserved end residues are part of each CDR3. The D gene is left open where the match is weak. Expanded clones are given a class, and other clones once, few, many or no size at all.

D,size,V,J,CDR3,DNA
TRBD1,.,TRBV9,TRBJ2-7,CASSVGQGASYEQYF,TGTGCCAGCAGCGTAGGACAGGGGGCCTCCTACGAGCAGTACTTC
.,.,TRBV28,TRBJ2-3,CASSFRSLNGDFTDTQYF,TGTGCCAGCAGTTTCCGAAGCCTTAACGGGGACTTCACAGATACGCAGTATTTT
.,.,TRBV7-6,TRBJ2-7,CASSRSEGTEQYF,TGTGCCAGCAGCCGTTCTGAGGGGACCGAGCAGTACTTC
.,.,TRBV28,TRBJ1-1,CASSWTDTEAFF,TGTGCCAGCAGTTGGACAGACACTGAAGCTTTCTTT
TRBD1,.,TRBV4-3,TRBJ1-2,CASRPIYGQGAEGYTF,TGCGCCAGCAGGCCAATATATGGACAGGGGGCGGAGGGCTACACCTTC
.,.,TRBV19,TRBJ2-3,CASSILAPDTQYF,TGTGCCAGTAGTATCCTAGCCCCAGATACGCAGTATTTT
.,.,TRBV19,TRBJ2-7,CASSIRGLSAYEQYF,TGTGCCAGTAGTATAAGAGGACTTAGCGCCTACGAGCAGTACTTC
.,.,TRBV18,TRBJ2-1,CASSPGAYNEQFF,TGTGCCAGCTCACCGGGGGCCTACAATGAGCAGTTCTTC
.,.,TRBV9,TRBJ2-3,CASSSQGGTGLTDTQYF,TGTGCCAGCAGCTCCCAGGGAGGGACAGGCCTCACAGATACGCAGTATTTT
.,.,TRBV19,TRBJ2-1,CASRGDSVYNEQFF,TGTGCCAGCCGAGGGGACTCAGTCTACAATGAGCAGTTCTTC
TRBD1,.,TRBV28,TRBJ1-2,CASSLRDRGSYGYTF,TGTGCCAGCAGCCTCCGGGACAGGGGGTCCTATGGCTACACCTTC
TRBD2,.,TRBV15,TRBJ2-5,CATWTSEETQYF,TGTGCCACCTGGACTAGCGAGGAGACCCAGTACTTC
.,few,TRBV7-2,TRBJ2-4,CASSLVQASSIQYF,TGTGCCAGCAGCTTAGTGCAGGCCTCTTCCATTCAGTACTTC
.,.,TRBV7-6,TRBJ1-1,CASSLSYGTMNTEAFF,TGTGCCAGCAGCTTAAGTTACGGAACCATGAACACTGAAGCTTTCTTT
TRBD2,.,TRBV5-5,TRBJ2-5,CASRIAGETQYF,TGTGCCAGCAGGATAGCGGGAGAGACCCAGTACTTC
.,.,TRBV11-2,TRBJ2-1,CASSLRRTPGNEQFF,TGTGCCAGCAGCTTGCGGAGAACTCCTGGCAATGAGCAGTTCTTC
.,.,TRBV11-1,TRBJ1-3,CASSSTGNTIYF,TGTGCCAGCAGCTCCACTGGAAACACCATATATTTT
.,.,TRBV7-3,TRBJ2-2,CASSSTANTGELFF,TGTGCCAGCAGCTCGACGGCGAACACCGGGGAGCTGTTTTTT
.,.,TRBV11-2,TRBJ2-1,CASSQGYNEQFF,TGTGCCAGCAGCCAGGGGTACAATGAGCAGTTCTTC
.,once,TRBV19,TRBJ1-5,CASGQSWGNQPQHF,TGTGCCAGCGGACAGTCCTGGGGCAATCAGCCCCAGCATTTT
.,.,TRBV6-5,TRBJ2-1,CAVLDPRFREQFF,TGTGCCGTCCTGGACCCCCGTTTTCGTGAGCAGTTCTTC
.,.,TRBV19,TRBJ1-1,CASSIAAAEAFF,TGTGCCAGTAGTATAGCGGCCGCTGAAGCTTTCTTT
TRBD2,.,TRBV10-3,TRBJ2-7,CAIRIAGETYEQYF,TGTGCCATCAGGATAGCGGGAGAGACCTACGAGCAGTACTTC
.,.,TRBV27,TRBJ2-7,CASSYGLRSYEQYF,TGTGCCAGCAGTTATGGACTGCGGTCCTACGAGCAGTACTTC
TRBD2,.,TRBV9,TRBJ2-4,CASSVGASGSDGLQYF,TGTGCCAGCAGCGTAGGGGCTAGCGGGAGTGACGGTCTTCAGTACTTC
.,.,TRBV5-4,TRBJ2-2,CASSLPPRTGELFF,TGTGCCAGCAGCTTGCCTCCCAGGACCGGGGAGCTGTTTTTT
.,.,TRBV9,TRBJ2-2,CASSVGGGTGELFF,TGTGCCAGCAGCGTAGGTGGGGGGACCGGGGAGCTGTTTTTT
TRBD2,.,TRBV9,TRBJ2-7,CASSELAGERYEQYF,TGTGCCAGCAGCGAGCTAGCGGGAGAAAGGTACGAGCAGTACTTC